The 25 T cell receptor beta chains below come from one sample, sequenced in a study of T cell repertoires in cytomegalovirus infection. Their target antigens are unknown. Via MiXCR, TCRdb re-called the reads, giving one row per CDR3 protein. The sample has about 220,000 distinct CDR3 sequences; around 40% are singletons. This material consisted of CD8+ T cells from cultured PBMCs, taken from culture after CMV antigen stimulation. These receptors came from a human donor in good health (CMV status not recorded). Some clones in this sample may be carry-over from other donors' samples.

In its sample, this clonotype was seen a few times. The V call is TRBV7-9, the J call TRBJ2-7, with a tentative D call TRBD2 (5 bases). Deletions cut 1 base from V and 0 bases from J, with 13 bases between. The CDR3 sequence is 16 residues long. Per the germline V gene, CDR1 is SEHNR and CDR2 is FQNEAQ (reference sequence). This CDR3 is CASSLEPDWDSYEQYF. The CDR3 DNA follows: TGTGCCAGCAGCTTAGAGCCGGACTGGGACTCCTACGAGCAGTACTTC.

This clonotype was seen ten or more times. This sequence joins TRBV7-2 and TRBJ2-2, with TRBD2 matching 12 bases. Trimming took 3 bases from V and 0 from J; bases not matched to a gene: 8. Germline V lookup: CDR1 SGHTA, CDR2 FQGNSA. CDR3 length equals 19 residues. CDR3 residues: CASSFPTSGRGANTGELFF. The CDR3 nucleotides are TGTGCCAGCAGCTTTCCGACTAGCGGGAGAGGGGCGAACACCGGGGAGCTGTTTTTT.

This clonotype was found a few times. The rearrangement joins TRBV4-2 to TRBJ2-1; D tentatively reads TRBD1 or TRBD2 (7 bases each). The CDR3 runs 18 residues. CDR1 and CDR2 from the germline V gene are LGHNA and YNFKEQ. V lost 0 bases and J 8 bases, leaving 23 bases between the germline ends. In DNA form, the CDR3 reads TGTGCCAGCAGCCAAGAAGGGGGCCTAGAGCCTGGGGGGGATGAGCAGTTCTTC. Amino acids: CASSQEGGLEPGGDEQFF.

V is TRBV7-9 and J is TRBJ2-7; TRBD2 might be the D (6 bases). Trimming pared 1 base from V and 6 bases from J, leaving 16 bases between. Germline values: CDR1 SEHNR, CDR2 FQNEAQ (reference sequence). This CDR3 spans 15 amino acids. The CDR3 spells CASSLVDGGASEQYF. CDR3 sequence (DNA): TGTGCCAGCAGCTTAGTCGACGGCGGGGCGTCCGAGCAGTACTTC.

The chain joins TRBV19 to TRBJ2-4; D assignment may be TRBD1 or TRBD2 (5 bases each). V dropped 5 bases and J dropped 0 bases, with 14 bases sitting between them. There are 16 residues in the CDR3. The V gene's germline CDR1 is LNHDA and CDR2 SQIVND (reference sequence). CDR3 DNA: TGTGCCAGTAGTCCCCGGACGGGGACAGCCAAAAACATTCAGTACTTC. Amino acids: CASSPRTGTAKNIQYF.

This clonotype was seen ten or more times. CDR3 nucleotides: TGTGCCAGCAGCTTAGGGGGCAGGGGCTACAATGAGCAGTTCTTC. It translates to CASSLGGRGYNEQFF. The chain employs TRBV11-2 and TRBJ2-1; tentative D call: TRBD1 (6 bases). The length of the CDR3 is 15 residues. V was shortened by 1 base and J by 3 bases, with 10 bases between the two germline ends. Germline loops: CDR1 SGHAT, CDR2 FQNNGV.

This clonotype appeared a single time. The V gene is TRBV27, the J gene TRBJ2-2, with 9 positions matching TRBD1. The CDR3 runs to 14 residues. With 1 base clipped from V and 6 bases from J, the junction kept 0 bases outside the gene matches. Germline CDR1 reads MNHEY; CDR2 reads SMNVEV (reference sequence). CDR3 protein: CASSLYRGPGELFF. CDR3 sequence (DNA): TGTGCCAGCAGTTTATACAGGGGGCCCGGGGAGCTGTTTTTT.

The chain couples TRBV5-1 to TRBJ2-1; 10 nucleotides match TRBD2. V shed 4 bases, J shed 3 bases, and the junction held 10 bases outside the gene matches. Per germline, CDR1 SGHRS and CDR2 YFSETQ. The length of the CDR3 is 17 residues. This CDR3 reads CASSVSGTSDFYNEQFF. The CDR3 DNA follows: TGCGCCAGCAGCGTCTCCGGGACTAGCGACTTCTACAATGAGCAGTTCTTC.

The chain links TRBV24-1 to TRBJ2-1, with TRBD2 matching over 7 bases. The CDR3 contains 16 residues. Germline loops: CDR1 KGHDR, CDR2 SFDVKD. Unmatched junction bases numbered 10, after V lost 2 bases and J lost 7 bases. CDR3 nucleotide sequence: TGTGCCACCAGTGATTCATTACTAGCGTCGGGGAATGAGCAGTTCTTC. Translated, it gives CATSDSLLASGNEQFF.

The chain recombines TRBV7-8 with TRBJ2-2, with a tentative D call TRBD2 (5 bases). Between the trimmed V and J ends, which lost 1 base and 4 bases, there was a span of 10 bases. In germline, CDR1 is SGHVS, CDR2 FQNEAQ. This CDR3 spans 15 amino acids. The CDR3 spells CASSLGRGSTGELFF. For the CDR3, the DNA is TGTGCCAGCAGCTTAGGGAGAGGGAGCACCGGGGAGCTGTTTTTT. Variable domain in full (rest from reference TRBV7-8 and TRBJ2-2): GAGVSQSPRYKVAKRGQDVALRCDPISGHVSLFWYQQALGQGPEFLTYFQNEAQLDKSGLPSDRFFAERPEGSVSTLKIQRTQQEDSAVYLCASSLGRGSTGELFFGEGSRLTVL.

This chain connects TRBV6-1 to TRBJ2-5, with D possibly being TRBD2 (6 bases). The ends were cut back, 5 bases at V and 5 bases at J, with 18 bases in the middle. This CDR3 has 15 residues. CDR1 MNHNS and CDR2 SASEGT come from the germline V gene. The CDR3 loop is CASSPDGGEGETQYF. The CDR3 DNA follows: TGTGCCAGCAGTCCAGACGGGGGAGAAGGGGAGACCCAGTACTTC.

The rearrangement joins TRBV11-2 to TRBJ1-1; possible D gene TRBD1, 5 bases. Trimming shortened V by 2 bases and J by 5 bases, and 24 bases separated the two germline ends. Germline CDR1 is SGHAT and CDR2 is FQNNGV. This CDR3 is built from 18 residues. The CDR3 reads CASSLWRMQPGEGTEAFF. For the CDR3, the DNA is TGTGCCAGCAGCTTATGGAGGATGCAGCCGGGAGAGGGGACTGAAGCTTTCTTT.

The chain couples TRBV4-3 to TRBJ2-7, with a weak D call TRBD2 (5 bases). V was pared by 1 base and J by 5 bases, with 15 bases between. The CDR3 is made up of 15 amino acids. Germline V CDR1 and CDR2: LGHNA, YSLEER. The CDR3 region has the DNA TGCGCCAGCAGCCAAGTCTCCTCAGGAGGCGACGAGCAGTACTTC. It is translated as CASSQVSSGGDEQYF.

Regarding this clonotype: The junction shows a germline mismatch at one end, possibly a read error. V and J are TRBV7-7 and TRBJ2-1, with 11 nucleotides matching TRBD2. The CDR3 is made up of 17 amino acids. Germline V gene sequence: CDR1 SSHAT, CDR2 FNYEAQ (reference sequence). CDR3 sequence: CASSSYPGSGRATEQFF. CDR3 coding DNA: TGTGCTAGCAGCTCCTACCCCGGTAGCGGGAGGGCCACTGAGCAGTTCTTC.

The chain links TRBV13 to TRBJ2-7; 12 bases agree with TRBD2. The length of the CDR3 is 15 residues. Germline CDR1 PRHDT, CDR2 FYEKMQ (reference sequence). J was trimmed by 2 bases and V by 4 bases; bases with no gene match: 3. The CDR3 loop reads CASSSGLAGPYEQYF. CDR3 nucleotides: TGTGCCAGCAGCTCCGGACTAGCGGGGCCCTACGAGCAGTACTTC.

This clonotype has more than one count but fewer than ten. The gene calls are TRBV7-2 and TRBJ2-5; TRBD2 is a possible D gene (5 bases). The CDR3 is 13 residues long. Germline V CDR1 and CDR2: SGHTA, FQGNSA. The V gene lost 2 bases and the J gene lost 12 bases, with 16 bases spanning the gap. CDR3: CASSLPTETKEYF. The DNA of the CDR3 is TGTGCCAGCAGCTTACCGACCGAGACTAAAGAGTACTTC.

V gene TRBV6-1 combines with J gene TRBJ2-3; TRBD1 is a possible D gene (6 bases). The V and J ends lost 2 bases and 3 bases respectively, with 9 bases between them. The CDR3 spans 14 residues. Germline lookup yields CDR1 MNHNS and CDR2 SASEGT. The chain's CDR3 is CASSEQGMTDTQYF. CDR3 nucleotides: TGTGCCAGCAGTGAACAGGGGATGACAGATACGCAGTATTTT.

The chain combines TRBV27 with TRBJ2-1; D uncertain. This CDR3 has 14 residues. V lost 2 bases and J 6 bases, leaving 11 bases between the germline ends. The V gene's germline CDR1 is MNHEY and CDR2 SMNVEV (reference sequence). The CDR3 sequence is CASSLRTGRNEQFF. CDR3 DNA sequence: TGTGCCAGCAGTTTAAGGACCGGGCGCAATGAGCAGTTCTTC.

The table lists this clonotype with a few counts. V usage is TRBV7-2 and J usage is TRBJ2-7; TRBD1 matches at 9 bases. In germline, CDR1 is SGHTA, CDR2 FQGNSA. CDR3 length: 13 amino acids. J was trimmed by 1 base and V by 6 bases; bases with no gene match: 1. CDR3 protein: CASRDRGSYEQYF. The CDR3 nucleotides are TGTGCCAGCAGGGACAGGGGTTCCTACGAGCAGTACTTC.

For the CDR3, the DNA is TGTGCCAGCAGTCTCGTGCGTGGAACTTATAGCAATCAGCCCCAGCATTTT. Its translation is CASSLVRGTYSNQPQHF. The chain employs TRBV12-3 or TRBV12-4 and TRBJ1-5, with D uncertain. The CDR3 is made up of 17 amino acids. Trimming removed 5 bases from V and 0 bases from J, with 17 bases in between.

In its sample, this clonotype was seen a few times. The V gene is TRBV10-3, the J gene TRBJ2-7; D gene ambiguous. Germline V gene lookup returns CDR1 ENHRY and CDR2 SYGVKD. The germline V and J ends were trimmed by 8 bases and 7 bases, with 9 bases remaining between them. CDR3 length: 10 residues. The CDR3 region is CAIGELEQYF. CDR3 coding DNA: TGTGCCATCGGAGAGTTGGAGCAGTACTTC.

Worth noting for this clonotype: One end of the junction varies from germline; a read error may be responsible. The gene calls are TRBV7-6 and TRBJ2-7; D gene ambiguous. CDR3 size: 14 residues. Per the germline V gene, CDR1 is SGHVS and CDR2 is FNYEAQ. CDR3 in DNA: TGTGCAAGCAGCTTAGGTGTACTCGCCTACGAGCAGTACTTC. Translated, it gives CASSLGVLAYEQYF.

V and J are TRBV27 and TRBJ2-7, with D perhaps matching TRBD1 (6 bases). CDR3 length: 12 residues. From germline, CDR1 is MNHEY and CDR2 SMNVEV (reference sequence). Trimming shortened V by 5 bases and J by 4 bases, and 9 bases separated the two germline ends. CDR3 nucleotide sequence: TGTGCCAGCAGTGAAGGGGGTTACGAGCAGTACTTC. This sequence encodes CASSEGGYEQYF.

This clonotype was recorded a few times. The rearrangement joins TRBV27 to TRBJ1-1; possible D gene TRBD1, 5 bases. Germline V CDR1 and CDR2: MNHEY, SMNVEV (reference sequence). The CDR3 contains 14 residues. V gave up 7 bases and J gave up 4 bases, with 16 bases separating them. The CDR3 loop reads CASIPTGEGTEAFF. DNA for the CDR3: TGTGCCAGCATCCCGACGGGGGAGGGCACTGAAGCTTTCTTT.

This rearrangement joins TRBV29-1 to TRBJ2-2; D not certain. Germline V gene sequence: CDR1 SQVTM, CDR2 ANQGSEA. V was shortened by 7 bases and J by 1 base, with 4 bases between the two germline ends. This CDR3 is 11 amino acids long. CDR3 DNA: TGCAGCGCTTGGAACACCGGGGAGCTGTTTTTT. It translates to CSAWNTGELFF.